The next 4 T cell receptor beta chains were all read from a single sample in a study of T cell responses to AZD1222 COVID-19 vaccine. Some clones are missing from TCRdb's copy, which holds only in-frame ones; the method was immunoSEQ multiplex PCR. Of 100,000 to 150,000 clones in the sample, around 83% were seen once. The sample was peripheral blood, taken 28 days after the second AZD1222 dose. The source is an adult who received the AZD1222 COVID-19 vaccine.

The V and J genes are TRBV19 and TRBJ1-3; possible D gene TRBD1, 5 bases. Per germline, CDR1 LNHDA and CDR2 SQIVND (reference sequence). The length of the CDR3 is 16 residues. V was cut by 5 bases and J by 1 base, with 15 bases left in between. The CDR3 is CASSSSRVSSGNTIYF. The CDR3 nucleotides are TGTGCCAGTAGTTCCTCCAGGGTTTCGTCTGGAAACACCATATATTTT.

The CDR3: CASSVEMTGELFF. As DNA, the CDR3 is TGCGCCAGCAGCGTGGAGATGACCGGGGAGCTGTTTTTT. This sequence joins TRBV5-1 and TRBJ2-2, with D uncertain. This CDR3 contains 13 residues. V lost 4 bases and J 5 bases, leaving 9 bases between the germline ends. Germline V gene lookup returns CDR1 SGHRS and CDR2 YFSETQ.

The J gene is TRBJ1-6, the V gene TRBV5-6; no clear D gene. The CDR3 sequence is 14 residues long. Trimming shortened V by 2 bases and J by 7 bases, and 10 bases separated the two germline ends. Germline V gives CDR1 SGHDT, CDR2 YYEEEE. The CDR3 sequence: CASSLGQINSPLHF. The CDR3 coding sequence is TGTGCCAGCAGCTTAGGTCAGATCAATTCACCCCTCCACTTT.

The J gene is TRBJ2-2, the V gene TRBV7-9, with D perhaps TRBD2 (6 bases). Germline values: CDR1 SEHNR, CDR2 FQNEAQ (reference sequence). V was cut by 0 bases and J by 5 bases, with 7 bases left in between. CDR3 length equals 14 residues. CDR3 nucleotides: TGTGCCAGCAGCTTAGCCGGGGGTACCGGGGAGCTGTTTTTT. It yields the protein CASSLAGGTGELFF. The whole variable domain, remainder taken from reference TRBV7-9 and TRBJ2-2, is DTGVSQNPRHKITKRGQNVTFRCDPISEHNRLYWYRQTLGQGPEFLTYFQNEAQLEKSRLLSDRFSAERPKGSFSTLEIQRTEQGDSAMYLCASSLAGGTGELFFGEGSRLTVL.